This T cell receptor (beta chain) is from a study of identifying expanded T cells in peripheral blood. General observations from the study: Across healthy donors, higher total template counts meant significantly greater roughly 2-week count variance. Differentially abundant clones: about 1.3 between replicates, about 17 at 2 to 3 weeks, over 18 at four.

This clone has only one observation. Its antigen is undetermined. This table comes from immunoSEQ multiplex PCR, and its TCRdb copy is limited to in-frame clones, with some not included. This sample yields about 130,000 clones, of which 75% to 90% are seen a single time; about 8% belongs to the top ten. Germline CDR1 and CDR2: SGHNT and YYREEE (reference sequence). With V trimmed by 3 bases and J by 8 bases, 11 bases remained unmatched. The CDR3 consists of 15 residues. Healthy donors had no documented immune events, such as infections, while sampled. This TCR came from a person aged 18 to 70 in good health. Sample: blood. The chain employs TRBV5-4 and TRBJ2-1, with TRBD2 matching 7 bases. The CDR3, as DNA: TGTGCCAGCAGCTCTCCGGGACTAAGCTCCCATGAGCAGTTCTTC. It encodes CASSSPGLSSHEQFF. Based on the CDR3 plus reference TRBV5-4 and TRBJ2-1, the full variable domain is ETGVTQSPTHLIKTRGQQVTLRCSSQSGHNTVSWYQQALGQGPQFIFQYYREEENGRGNFPPRFSGLQFPNYSSELNVNALELDDSALYLCASSSPGLSSHEQFFGPGTRLTVL.